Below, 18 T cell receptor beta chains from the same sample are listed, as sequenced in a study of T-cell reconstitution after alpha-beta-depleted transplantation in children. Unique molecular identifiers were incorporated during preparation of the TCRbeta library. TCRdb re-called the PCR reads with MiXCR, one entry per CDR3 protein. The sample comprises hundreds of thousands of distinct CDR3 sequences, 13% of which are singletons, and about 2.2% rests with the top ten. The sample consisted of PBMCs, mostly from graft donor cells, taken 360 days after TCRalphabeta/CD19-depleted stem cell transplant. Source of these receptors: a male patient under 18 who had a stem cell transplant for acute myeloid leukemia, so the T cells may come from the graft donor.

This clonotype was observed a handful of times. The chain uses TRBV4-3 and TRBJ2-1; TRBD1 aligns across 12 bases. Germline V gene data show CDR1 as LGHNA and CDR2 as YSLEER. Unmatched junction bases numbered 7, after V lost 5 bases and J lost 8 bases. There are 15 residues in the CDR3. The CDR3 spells CASSFRDRGRDEQFF. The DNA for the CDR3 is TGCGCCAGCAGCTTCCGGGACAGGGGGCGGGATGAGCAGTTCTTC.

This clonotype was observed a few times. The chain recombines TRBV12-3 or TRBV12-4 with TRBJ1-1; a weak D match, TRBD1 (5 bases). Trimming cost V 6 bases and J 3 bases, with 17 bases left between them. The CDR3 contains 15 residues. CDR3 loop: CASSPSWGWDTEAFF. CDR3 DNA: TGTGCCAGCAGCCCCTCGTGGGGCTGGGACACTGAAGCTTTCTTT.

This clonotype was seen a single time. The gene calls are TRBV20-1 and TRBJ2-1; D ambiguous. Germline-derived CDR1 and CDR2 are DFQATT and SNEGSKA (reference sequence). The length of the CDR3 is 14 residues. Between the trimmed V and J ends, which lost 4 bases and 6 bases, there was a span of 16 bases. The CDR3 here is CSANLGLGPNEQFF. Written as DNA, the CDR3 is TGCAGTGCTAATCTGGGGTTGGGCCCCAATGAGCAGTTCTTC.

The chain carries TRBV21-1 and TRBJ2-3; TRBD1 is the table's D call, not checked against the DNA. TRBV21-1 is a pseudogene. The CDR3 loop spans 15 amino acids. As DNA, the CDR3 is TGTGCCAGCAGAAAGTGGGTACAGGAAGCAGATACGCAGTATTTT. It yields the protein CASRKWVQEADTQYF.

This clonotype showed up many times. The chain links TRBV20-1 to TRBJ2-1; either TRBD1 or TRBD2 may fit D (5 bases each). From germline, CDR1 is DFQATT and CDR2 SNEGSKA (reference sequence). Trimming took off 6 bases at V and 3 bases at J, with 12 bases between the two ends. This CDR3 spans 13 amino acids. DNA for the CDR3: TGCAGTGCGCCCCGTGGGGGCTACAATGAGCAGTTCTTC. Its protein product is CSAPRGGYNEQFF.

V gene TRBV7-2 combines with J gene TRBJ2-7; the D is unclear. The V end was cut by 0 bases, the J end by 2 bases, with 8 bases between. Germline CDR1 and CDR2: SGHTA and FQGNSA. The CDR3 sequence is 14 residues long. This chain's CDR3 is CASSLARQTYEQYF. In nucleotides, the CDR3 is TGTGCCAGCAGCTTAGCGAGGCAAACCTACGAGCAGTACTTC.

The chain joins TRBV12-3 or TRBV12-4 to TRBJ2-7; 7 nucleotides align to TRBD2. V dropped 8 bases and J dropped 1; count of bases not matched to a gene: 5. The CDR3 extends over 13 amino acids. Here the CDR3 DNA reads TGTGCCAGCCAAAAGCGGGGATCCTACGAGCAGTACTTC. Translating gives CASQKRGSYEQYF.

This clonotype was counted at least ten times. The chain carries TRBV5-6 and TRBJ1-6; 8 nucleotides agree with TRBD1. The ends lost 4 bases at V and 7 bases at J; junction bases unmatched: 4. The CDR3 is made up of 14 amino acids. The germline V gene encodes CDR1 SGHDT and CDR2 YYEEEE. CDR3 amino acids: CASSLRTGNSPLHF. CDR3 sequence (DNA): TGTGCCAGCAGCCTAAGGACAGGGAATTCACCCCTCCACTTT. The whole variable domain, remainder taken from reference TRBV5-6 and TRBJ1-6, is DAGVTQSPTHLIKTRGQQVTLRCSPKSGHDTVSWYQQALGQGPQFIFQYYEEEERQRGNFPDRFSGHQFPNYSSELNVNALLLGDSALYLCASSLRTGNSPLHFGNGTRLTVT.

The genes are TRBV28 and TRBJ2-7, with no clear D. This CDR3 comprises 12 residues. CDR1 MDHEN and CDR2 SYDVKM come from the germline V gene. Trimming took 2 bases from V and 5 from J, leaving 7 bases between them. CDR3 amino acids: CASSLVGNEQYF. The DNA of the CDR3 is TGTGCCAGCAGTTTAGTGGGGAACGAGCAGTACTTC.

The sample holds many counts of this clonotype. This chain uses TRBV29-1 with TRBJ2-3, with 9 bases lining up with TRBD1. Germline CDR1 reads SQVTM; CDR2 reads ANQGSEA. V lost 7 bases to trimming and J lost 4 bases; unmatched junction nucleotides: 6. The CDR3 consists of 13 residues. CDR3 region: CSEGTGHPDTQYF. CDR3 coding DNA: TGCAGCGAAGGGACAGGGCACCCAGATACGCAGTATTTT.

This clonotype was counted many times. CDR3 nucleotide sequence: TGCAGTGCTAGTGACCGTTTTTATCCCTACGAGCAGTACTTC. Protein: CSASDRFYPYEQYF. V usage is TRBV20-1 and J usage is TRBJ2-7; D unresolved. The CDR3 has 14 residues. The germline CDR1 and CDR2 sequences are DFQATT and SNEGSKA (reference sequence). With 3 bases removed from V and 2 bases from J, the gap between germline ends came to 14 bases.

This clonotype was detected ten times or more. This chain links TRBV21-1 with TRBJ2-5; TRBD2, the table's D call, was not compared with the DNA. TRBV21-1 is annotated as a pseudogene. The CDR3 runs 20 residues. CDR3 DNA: TGTGCCAGCAGCAAACAACGGGGACTAGCGGGGGATAAAAACCAAGAGACCCAGTACTTC. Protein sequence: CASSKQRGLAGDKNQETQYF.

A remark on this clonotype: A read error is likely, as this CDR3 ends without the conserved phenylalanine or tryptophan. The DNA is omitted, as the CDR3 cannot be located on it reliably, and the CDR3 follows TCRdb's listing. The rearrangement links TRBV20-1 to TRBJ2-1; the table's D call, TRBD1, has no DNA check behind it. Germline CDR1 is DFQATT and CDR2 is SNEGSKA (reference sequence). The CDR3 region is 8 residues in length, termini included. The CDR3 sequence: CSDGRRIC.

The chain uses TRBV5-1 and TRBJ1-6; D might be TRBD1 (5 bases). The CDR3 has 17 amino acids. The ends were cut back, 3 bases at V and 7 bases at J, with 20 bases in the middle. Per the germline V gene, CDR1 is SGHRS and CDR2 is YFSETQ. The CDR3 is CASSWGMVKDKNSPLHF. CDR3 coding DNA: TGCGCCAGCAGCTGGGGGATGGTGAAGGACAAGAATTCACCCCTCCACTTT.

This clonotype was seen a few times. The CDR3 coding sequence is TGTGCCAGCAGTTACTCGGGGGACTACTACGAGCAGTACTTC. Translation gives CASSYSGDYYEQYF. V usage is TRBV6-5 and J usage is TRBJ2-7, with 7 bases identical to TRBD2. The trim removed 0 bases at V and 3 bases at J, leaving 2 bases unmatched. The germline V gene encodes CDR1 MNHEY and CDR2 SVGAGI. This CDR3 has 14 residues.

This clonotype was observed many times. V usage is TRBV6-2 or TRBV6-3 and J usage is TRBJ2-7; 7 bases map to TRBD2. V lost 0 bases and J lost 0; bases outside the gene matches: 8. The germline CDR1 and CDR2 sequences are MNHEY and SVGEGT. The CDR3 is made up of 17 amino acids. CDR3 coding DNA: TGTGCCAGCAGTTACTCGACGTTGGGAGGGTCCTCCTACGAGCAGTACTTC. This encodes CASSYSTLGGSSYEQYF.

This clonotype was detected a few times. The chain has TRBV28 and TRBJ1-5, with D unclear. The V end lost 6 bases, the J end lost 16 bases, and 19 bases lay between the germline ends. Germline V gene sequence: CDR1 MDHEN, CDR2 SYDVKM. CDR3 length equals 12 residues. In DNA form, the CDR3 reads TGTGCCAGCAGCCCAAGCCGACGGTGGCAACATTTT. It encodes CASSPSRRWQHF. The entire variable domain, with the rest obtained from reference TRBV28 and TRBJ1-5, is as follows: DVKVTQSSRYLVKRTGEKVFLECVQDMDHENMFWYRQDPGLGLRLIYFSYDVKMKEKGDIPEGYSVSREKKERFSLILESASTNQTSMYLCASSPSRRWQHFGDGTRLSIL.

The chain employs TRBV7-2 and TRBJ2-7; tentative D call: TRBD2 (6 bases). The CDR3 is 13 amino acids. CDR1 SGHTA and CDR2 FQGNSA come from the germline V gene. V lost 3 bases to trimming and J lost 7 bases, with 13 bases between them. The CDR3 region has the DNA TGTGCCAGCAGCTTTGGCGGCGGGGCGGAGCAGTACTTC. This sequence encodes CASSFGGGAEQYF.